The 16 T cell receptor beta chains below all came from one sample that was sequenced in a study of OX40 agonist ivuxolimab in advanced cancers. Clones were read by immunoSEQ multiplex PCR, and TCRdb kept only the in-frame ones, dropping some. The sample holds approximately 88,000 clones; 70% to 90% are singletons and the top ten take about 0.28%. The material was CD4+ or CD8+ T cells sorted from blood, obtained in a trial of the OX40 agonist ivuxolimab. These receptors were obtained from an adult with an advanced solid tumor such as melanoma, head and neck, liver or kidney cancer.

This clone was found once. This sequence joins TRBV5-6 and TRBJ1-1; TRBD1 agrees at 8 bases. V gave up 4 bases and J gave up 4 bases; unmatched junction bases: 12. Germline CDR1 is SGHDT and CDR2 is YYEEEE. The CDR3 runs to 16 residues. This CDR3 reads CASSKQGGGSGTEAFF. The CDR3 region has the DNA TGTGCCAGCAGCAAACAGGGGGGCGGGTCTGGCACTGAAGCTTTCTTT.

The rearrangement uses TRBV2 and TRBJ2-7; 7 positions agree with TRBD2. The V segment lost 8 bases and the J segment 6 bases; nucleotides outside the gene matches: 1. This CDR3 is built from 10 residues. Germline lookup yields CDR1 SNHLY and CDR2 FYNNEI. The CDR3 reads CASWGGEQYF. DNA for the CDR3: TGTGCCAGCTGGGGGGGCGAGCAGTACTTC. Combining the CDR3 with reference TRBV2 and TRBJ2-7 gives the whole variable domain EPEVTQTPSHQVTQMGQEVILRCVPISNHLYFYWYRQILGQKVEFLVSFYNNEISEKSEIFDDQFSVERPDGSNFTLKIRSTKLEDSAMYFCASWGGEQYFGPGTRLTVT.

This clone was detected a few times. The V and J genes are TRBV7-2 and TRBJ1-2, with 9 bases that match TRBD1. This CDR3 contains 15 residues. J lost 5 bases, V lost 4 bases, and 8 bases had no gene match. The germline CDR1 and CDR2 sequences are SGHTA and FQGNSA. The CDR3 DNA follows: TGTGCCAGCAGCTCAACCGGACAGGGGCGGTATGGCTACACCTTC. As protein: CASSSTGQGRYGYTF.

The chain uses TRBV7-8 and TRBJ2-7; no firm D call. Germline CDR1 SGHVS, CDR2 FQNEAQ. V lost 1 base and J lost 0, with 22 bases in between. CDR3 length equals 19 residues. CDR3 DNA: TGTGCCAGCAGCTTAGATGGCGGACGACCTGATATCAGCTCCTACGAGCAGTACTTC. Translated, it gives CASSLDGGRPDISSYEQYF.

This chain connects TRBV19 to TRBJ1-6; D is possibly TRBD1 (5 bases). V was pared by 5 bases and J by 9 bases, with 11 bases between. The CDR3 loop spans 13 amino acids. Looked up from germline, CDR1 is LNHDA and CDR2 is SQIVND (reference sequence). This CDR3 is CASSPTASSPLHF. Here the CDR3 DNA reads TGTGCCAGTAGTCCGACAGCGAGTTCACCCCTCCACTTT.

This chain connects TRBV11-2 to TRBJ2-3; 7 nucleotides align to TRBD2. The CDR3 runs to 14 residues. Germline V CDR1 and CDR2: SGHAT, FQNNGV. The V segment lost 3 bases and the J segment 13 bases; nucleotides outside the gene matches: 13. This chain's CDR3 is CASSLDGARGVKYF. For the CDR3, the DNA is TGTGCCAGCAGCTTGGACGGGGCCCGGGGGGTAAAGTATTTT.

This clone was picked up one time. The rearrangement joins TRBV2 to TRBJ2-7; 7 bases match TRBD2. The CDR3 runs to 14 residues. V was pared by 5 bases and J by 6 bases, with 10 bases of the junction left unmatched. Germline assignment: CDR1 SNHLY and CDR2 FYNNEI. The CDR3 loop is CASSPPASGGEQYF. The CDR3 DNA follows: TGTGCCAGCAGTCCACCCGCGTCGGGGGGCGAGCAGTACTTC.

The V call is TRBV5-4, the J call TRBJ2-7; D possibly corresponds to TRBD1 (6 bases). Germline V gene lookup returns CDR1 SGHNT and CDR2 YYREEE (reference sequence). The ends were cut back, 0 bases at V and 9 bases at J, with 16 bases in the middle. The CDR3 is 14 amino acids. The CDR3 bases are TGTGCCAGCAGCTTGGACAGGGAAGCTAAAGTGCAGTACTTC. Amino acids: CASSLDREAKVQYF. The full variable domain, in which reference TRBV5-4 and TRBJ2-7 provide the parts outside the CDR3, is ETGVTQSPTHLIKTRGQQVTLRCSSQSGHNTVSWYQQALGQGPQFIFQYYREEENGRGNFPPRFSGLQFPNYSSELNVNALELDDSALYLCASSLDREAKVQYFGPGTRLTVT.

This clone occurred a few times. J is TRBJ1-1 and V is TRBV29-1; unclear D gene. The CDR3 covers 13 residues. Germline V gene sequence: CDR1 SQVTM, CDR2 ANQGSEA. V was trimmed by 7 bases and J by 7 bases, leaving 19 bases between them. CDR3 sequence (DNA): TGCAGCGCTTATACGCCGTCCGTAAATGAAGCTTTCTTT. Its translation: CSAYTPSVNEAFF.

This rearrangement joins TRBV18 to TRBJ1-4; D not resolved. Trimming removed 8 bases from V and 4 bases from J, with 11 bases in between. This CDR3 is built from 13 residues. CDR1 KGHSH and CDR2 LQKENI come from the germline V gene. The CDR3, as DNA: TGTGCCAGCGGGAGGGCCCTTAATGAAAAACTGTTTTTT. This sequence encodes CASGRALNEKLFF.

The V gene is TRBV5-6, the J gene TRBJ2-2, with D tentatively TRBD1 (6 bases). Germline-derived CDR1 and CDR2 are SGHDT and YYEEEE. The ends were cut back, 4 bases at V and 4 bases at J, with 17 bases in the middle. CDR3 length: 16 residues. The CDR3 here is CASSPTDRSVTGELFF. DNA for the CDR3: TGTGCCAGCAGCCCCACCGACAGGTCGGTCACCGGGGAGCTGTTTTTT.

This clone showed up just a few times. The J gene is TRBJ2-7, the V gene TRBV10-1; possible D gene TRBD2, 5 bases. The germline gives CDR1 WNHNN, CDR2 SYGVQD (reference sequence). V was pared by 9 bases and J by 2 bases, with 11 bases between. The CDR3 runs to 12 residues. The CDR3 region has the DNA TGCGCCAGTGGGCCGGGGACCTACGAGCAGTACTTC. Protein product: CASGPGTYEQYF.

V gene TRBV4-2 combines with J gene TRBJ2-5, with a possible D match to TRBD1 (5 bases). Looked up from germline, CDR1 is LGHNA and CDR2 is YNFKEQ. There are 14 residues in the CDR3. The V end lost 1 base, the J end lost 3 bases, and 9 bases lay between the germline ends. CDR3 sequence: CASSQGQWEETQYF. The CDR3, as DNA: TGTGCCAGCAGCCAAGGACAGTGGGAAGAGACCCAGTACTTC.

This clone was observed once. J is TRBJ2-7 and V is TRBV11-3; either TRBD1 or TRBD2 may fit D (5 bases each). Germline assignment: CDR1 SGHNT and CDR2 YENEEA. Trimming pared 1 base from V and 3 bases from J, leaving 10 bases between. The CDR3 is 14 amino acids. The CDR3: CASSLAGRDYEQYF. The CDR3 DNA follows: TGTGCCAGCAGCTTAGCAGGGAGAGACTACGAGCAGTACTTC.

The CDR3 is CASSQVGLSPSAYEQYF. For the CDR3, the DNA is TGTGCCAGCAGCCAAGTTGGGTTGAGCCCTTCGGCCTACGAGCAGTACTTC. V and J are TRBV14 and TRBJ2-7; D is unclear. Per the germline V gene, CDR1 is SGHDN and CDR2 is FVKESK. This CDR3 is 17 amino acids long. V was trimmed by 1 base and J by 2 bases, leaving 18 bases between them.

The chain couples TRBV18 to TRBJ1-1, with D possibly being TRBD1 (5 bases). The CDR3 runs to 13 residues. Germline V lookup: CDR1 KGHSH, CDR2 LQKENI. Deletions cut 6 bases from V and 4 bases from J, with 12 bases between. The CDR3 region is CASSLREGTEAFF. CDR3 bases: TGTGCCAGCTCCCTCAGGGAGGGCACTGAAGCTTTCTTT.